The rows below give T cell receptor beta chains drawn from one sample of a study of Graves' ophthalmopathy and Graves' hyperthyroidism. TCRdb reanalysed the multiplex PCR reads using MiXCR and keeps one entry per CDR3 protein. The profile covers more than 1,000,000 distinct CDR3 sequences, with roughly two fifths appearing a single time and approximately 10% taken by the ten largest. The sequenced sample consisted of peripheral blood or thyroid tissue (not recorded which). The source is an adult man with Graves' hyperthyroidism. Each CDR3 is given with its conserved first and last residue. Each record gives: clone size, D gene, V gene, J gene, CDR3 DNA, CDR3 protein. The D gene is left open where the match is weak. Size is stated for part of the rows, as once, few or many counts, or as a class when the clone is expanded.

abundance: .; d_gene: .; v_gene: TRBV10-3; j_gene: TRBJ1-1; CDR3nt: TGTGCCATCGGGGCTGAGGGCACTGAAGCTTTCTTT; CDR3aa: CAIGAEGTEAFF
abundance: .; d_gene: TRBD2; v_gene: TRBV19; j_gene: TRBJ2-7; CDR3nt: TGTGCCAGTAGTATTGGGAGGGGGCAGTACTTC; CDR3aa: CASSIGRGQYF
abundance: many; d_gene: .; v_gene: TRBV5-1; j_gene: TRBJ2-6; CDR3nt: TGCGCCAGCAGCAACAGGGACTCTGGGGCCAACGTCCTGACTTTC; CDR3aa: CASSNRDSGANVLTF
abundance: .; d_gene: .; v_gene: TRBV11-1; j_gene: TRBJ2-7; CDR3nt: TGCGCCAGCAGCCAAGATCCCGGTTCCTACGAGCGGTACTTC; CDR3aa: CASSQDPGSYERYF
abundance: .; d_gene: .; v_gene: TRBV7-9; j_gene: TRBJ1-3; CDR3nt: TGCGCCAGCAGCTTGGATTCGCAGGGCGACTCTGGAAACACCATATATTTT; CDR3aa: CASSLDSQGDSGNTIYF
abundance: many; d_gene: .; v_gene: TRBV20-1; j_gene: TRBJ2-5; CDR3nt: TGCAGTGCTAGAGTAGTGGGCGAGACCCAGTACTTC; CDR3aa: CSARVVGETQYF
abundance: .; d_gene: TRBD1; v_gene: TRBV20-1; j_gene: TRBJ2-7; CDR3nt: TGCAGTGCTAGAGGAGGGACAGGGAGCTCCTACGAGCAGTACTTC; CDR3aa: CSARGGTGSSYEQYF
abundance: once; d_gene: .; v_gene: TRBV6-9; j_gene: TRBJ1-5; CDR3nt: TGTGCCAGCAGTTACTCGAGAGGGCATAGCAATCAGCCCCAGCATTTT; CDR3aa: CASSYSRGHSNQPQHF
abundance: few; d_gene: .; v_gene: TRBV12-3/TRBV12-4; j_gene: TRBJ1-3; CDR3nt: TGTGCCAGCAGTTTTGGGGCATCTGGAAACACCATATATTTT; CDR3aa: CASSFGASGNTIYF
abundance: many; d_gene: .; v_gene: TRBV9; j_gene: TRBJ1-2; CDR3nt: TGTGCCAGCAGCGTAGCTGGCGGCTATGGCTACACCTTC; CDR3aa: CASSVAGGYGYTF
abundance: few; d_gene: TRBD1; v_gene: TRBV10-3; j_gene: TRBJ1-4; CDR3nt: TGTGCCATCAGTGATGGGACAGGGGGCTTGAAGGATGAAAAACTGTTTTTT; CDR3aa: CAISDGTGGLKDEKLFF
abundance: few; d_gene: .; v_gene: TRBV13; j_gene: TRBJ2-2; CDR3nt: TGTGCCAGCAGCTTAACGAAGGGGGAGCTGTTTTTT; CDR3aa: CASSLTKGELFF
abundance: many; d_gene: .; v_gene: TRBV5-1; j_gene: TRBJ1-5; CDR3nt: TGCGCCAGCAGCCCGGGGACAATCGGGAATCAGCCCCAGCATTTT; CDR3aa: CASSPGTIGNQPQHF
abundance: .; d_gene: TRBD1; v_gene: TRBV19; j_gene: TRBJ2-2; CDR3nt: TGTGCCAGTAGAGCACAGGGGCTCGGGGAGCTGTTTTTT; CDR3aa: CASRAQGLGELFF
abundance: once; d_gene: TRBD1; v_gene: TRBV7-2; j_gene: TRBJ2-5; CDR3nt: TGTGCCAGCCAAACCAGGGACAGGCAAGAGACCCAGTACTTC; CDR3aa: CASQTRDRQETQYF
abundance: .; d_gene: TRBD1; v_gene: TRBV12-3/TRBV12-4; j_gene: TRBJ2-5; CDR3nt: TGTGCCAGCAAGAAACAGGGGGCCCGGGAGACCCAGTACTTC; CDR3aa: CASKKQGARETQYF
abundance: .; d_gene: .; v_gene: TRBV29-1; j_gene: TRBJ1-2; CDR3nt: TGCAGCAGTCGAGACAGGACTTACCAAGCTAACTATGGCTACACCTTC; CDR3aa: CSSRDRTYQANYGYTF
abundance: .; d_gene: .; v_gene: TRBV7-2; j_gene: TRBJ2-7; CDR3nt: TGTGCCGGCAGCCCGAGGGGTCCCGAGCAGTACTTC; CDR3aa: CAGSPRGPEQYF
abundance: many; d_gene: .; v_gene: TRBV9; j_gene: TRBJ2-2; CDR3nt: TGTGCCAGCAGCGTAACCGCCGGGGAGCTGTTTTTT; CDR3aa: CASSVTAGELFF
abundance: .; d_gene: .; v_gene: TRBV2; j_gene: TRBJ1-5; CDR3nt: TGTGCCAGCAGTGAAGCCGGGATCGAGCAGCCCCAGCATTTT; CDR3aa: CASSEAGIEQPQHF
abundance: many; d_gene: .; v_gene: TRBV5-8; j_gene: TRBJ1-5; CDR3nt: TGTGCCAGCAGCTTATTTCGGGTAGGGCAGCCCCAGCATTTT; CDR3aa: CASSLFRVGQPQHF
abundance: .; d_gene: .; v_gene: TRBV12-3/TRBV12-4; j_gene: TRBJ2-7; CDR3nt: TGTGCCAGCAGTTTATTGGCAGGGAGTTCCGAGCAGTACTTC; CDR3aa: CASSLLAGSSEQYF
abundance: .; d_gene: .; v_gene: TRBV20-1; j_gene: TRBJ2-2; CDR3nt: TGCAGTGCTAGAGAATCGGGGAACACCGGGGAGCTGTTTTTT; CDR3aa: CSARESGNTGELFF
abundance: many; d_gene: .; v_gene: TRBV29-1; j_gene: TRBJ1-2; CDR3nt: TGCAGCGTGGGAGGGATTCGGGGTCGACCTAACTATGGCTACACCTTC; CDR3aa: CSVGGIRGRPNYGYTF
abundance: many; d_gene: TRBD1; v_gene: TRBV11-2; j_gene: TRBJ1-2; CDR3nt: TGTGCCAGCAGCACTGACAGGGTTGGTGGCTACACCTTC; CDR3aa: CASSTDRVGGYTF
abundance: many; d_gene: TRBD1; v_gene: TRBV20-1; j_gene: TRBJ1-6; CDR3nt: TGCAGTGCTAGACAGGGGGATAATTCACCCCTCCACTTT; CDR3aa: CSARQGDNSPLHF
abundance: .; d_gene: .; v_gene: TRBV29-1; j_gene: TRBJ1-3; CDR3nt: TGCAGCTCTGGTGGAGGGGTTGGAAACACCATATATTTT; CDR3aa: CSSGGGVGNTIYF
abundance: many; d_gene: TRBD1; v_gene: TRBV7-3; j_gene: TRBJ2-7; CDR3nt: TGTGCCAGCAGCTTAATTGTATCTGGGGACAGGCCAACCTACGAGCAGTACTTC; CDR3aa: CASSLIVSGDRPTYEQYF
abundance: .; d_gene: .; v_gene: TRBV20-1; j_gene: TRBJ1-4; CDR3nt: TGCAGTGCTAGAATACAGGGAACTAATGAAAAACTGTTTTTT; CDR3aa: CSARIQGTNEKLFF
abundance: many; d_gene: .; v_gene: TRBV7-6; j_gene: TRBJ1-3; CDR3nt: TGTGCCAGCAGCTTAGGAGTCCGCGCAGCGGCGGGAAACACCATATATTTT; CDR3aa: CASSLGVRAAAGNTIYF
abundance: .; d_gene: TRBD2; v_gene: TRBV28; j_gene: TRBJ2-5; CDR3nt: TGTGCCAGCAGTTTCGGGCTAGCGGGAAAGGCAGAGACCCAGTACTTC; CDR3aa: CASSFGLAGKAETQYF
abundance: many; d_gene: .; v_gene: TRBV29-1; j_gene: TRBJ1-1; CDR3nt: TGCAGCGTTAGGGGTGGGGACCCCGAAGCTTTCTTT; CDR3aa: CSVRGGDPEAFF
abundance: many; d_gene: .; v_gene: TRBV2; j_gene: TRBJ1-1; CDR3nt: TGTGCCAGCCTTAGGGCCGGGGAAGCTTTCTTT; CDR3aa: CASLRAGEAFF
abundance: many; d_gene: TRBD2; v_gene: TRBV9; j_gene: TRBJ2-2; CDR3nt: TGTGCCAGCAGCTTGCGGGGGACGAACACCGGGGAGCTGTTTTTT; CDR3aa: CASSLRGTNTGELFF
abundance: many; d_gene: .; v_gene: TRBV7-2; j_gene: TRBJ2-2; CDR3nt: TGTGCCAGCAAATGGGGGGCAGAGACTACGGGGGAGCTGTTTTTT; CDR3aa: CASKWGAETTGELFF
abundance: many; d_gene: .; v_gene: TRBV6-5; j_gene: TRBJ1-6; CDR3nt: TGTGCCAGCAGCCTCCTTGGGTCACCCCTCCACTTT; CDR3aa: CASSLLGSPLHF